The 9 T cell receptor beta chains in this list originate from one sample, sequenced in a study of control samples from healthy donors and cancer patients. TCRdb's copy holds only in-frame clones and misses some; the assay was immunoSEQ multiplex PCR. In the table there are 75,000 to 95,000 clones, 70% to 90% of which are singletons. Sequencing input: blood. These receptors all come from a woman between 50 and 59 years old in good health.

This clone was seen just once. The chain combines TRBV19 with TRBJ1-2; 10 bases map to TRBD1. In germline, CDR1 is LNHDA, CDR2 SQIVND (reference sequence). The J segment lost 8 bases and the V segment lost 5 bases, leaving 11 bases of the junction unmatched. CDR3 size: 15 residues. The CDR3 nucleotides read TGTGCCAGTAGTGAAACCGGGACAGGGGTCCGAGGCTACACCTTC. It translates to CASSETGTGVRGYTF. Based on the CDR3 plus reference TRBV19 and TRBJ1-2, the full variable domain is DGGITQSPKYLFRKEGQNVTLSCEQNLNHDAMYWYRQDPGQGLRLIYYSQIVNDFQKGDIAEGYSVSREKKESFPLTVTSAQKNPTAFYLCASSETGTGVRGYTFGSGTRLTVV.

V and J are TRBV10-3 and TRBJ1-1, with D unclear. The V gene lost 0 bases and the J gene lost 2 bases, with 10 bases spanning the gap. Germline lookup yields CDR1 ENHRY and CDR2 SYGVKD. This CDR3 spans 15 amino acids. The CDR3: CAISESSVINTEAFF. CDR3 nucleotides: TGTGCCATCAGTGAGTCCTCGGTTATAAACACTGAAGCTTTCTTT.

This sequence joins TRBV19 and TRBJ1-5; 7 nucleotides match TRBD1. Germline V gene data show CDR1 as LNHDA and CDR2 as SQIVND (reference sequence). CDR3 length: 18 amino acids. V shed 3 bases, J shed 5 bases, and the junction held 16 bases outside the gene matches. CDR3 amino acids: CASSIGAGGGFGHQPQHF. CDR3 nucleotides: TGTGCCAGTAGTATCGGCGCAGGGGGGGGTTTCGGTCATCAGCCCCAGCATTTT.

The chain joins TRBV6-5 to TRBJ1-1, with 7 bases identical to TRBD1. Germline CDR1 and CDR2: MNHEY and SVGAGI. The CDR3 is made up of 15 amino acids. Unmatched junction bases numbered 11, after V lost 6 bases and J lost 4 bases. CDR3 in DNA: TGTGCCAGCAGCCAAGACAGGGTTTTGGGCACTGAAGCTTTCTTT. It translates to CASSQDRVLGTEAFF.

The rearrangement joins TRBV3-1 (or the pseudogene TRBV3-2) to TRBJ2-4; D gene unclear. Trimming left V 5 bases short and J 4 bases short, with 21 bases between. CDR3 length: 17 residues. Germline CDR1 reads LGHDT; CDR2 reads YNNKEL (reference sequence). The DNA for the CDR3 is TGTGCCAGCAGCTGGTCAGTCCCATTTGCAAAGAAAAACATTCAGTACTTC. It translates to CASSWSVPFAKKNIQYF.

The chain is built from TRBV18 and TRBJ1-1; no clear D gene. Germline loops: CDR1 KGHSH, CDR2 LQKENI. This CDR3 is 14 amino acids long. V was trimmed by 3 bases and J by 2 bases, leaving 10 bases between them. In DNA, the CDR3 is TGTGCCAGCTCACCCTTTAATAGCAACACTGAAGCTTTCTTT. The encoded protein is CASSPFNSNTEAFF.

The gene calls are TRBV7-2 and TRBJ2-1; D is unclear. The CDR3 extends over 11 amino acids. V gave up 5 bases and J gave up 4 bases, with 3 bases separating them. Germline CDR1 and CDR2: SGHTA and FQGNSA. The CDR3 DNA reads as TGTGCCAGCAGCGTTTACAATGAGCAGTTCTTC. Amino acid sequence: CASSVYNEQFF.

The chain links TRBV5-4 to TRBJ2-5; D is uncertain. Looked up from germline, CDR1 is SGHNT and CDR2 is YYREEE (reference sequence). CDR3 length: 12 residues. Trimming took off 0 bases at V and 5 bases at J, with 5 bases between the two ends. CDR3 protein: CASSLDVETQYF. The CDR3 nucleotides are TGTGCCAGCAGCTTGGATGTTGAGACCCAGTACTTC.

The chain couples TRBV7-9 to TRBJ2-1; D is possibly TRBD2 (5 bases). V was trimmed by 5 bases and J by 4 bases, leaving 18 bases between them. This CDR3 has 16 residues. CDR1 and CDR2 from the germline V gene are SEHNR and FQNEAQ (reference sequence). The chain's CDR3 is CASSRVRAVSYNEQFF. The CDR3 DNA reads TGTGCCAGCAGCCGAGTGAGGGCGGTTTCGTACAATGAGCAGTTCTTC.